This TCR beta chain was documented in a study of OX40 agonist ivuxolimab in advanced cancers. Whole-study results and caveats: Normalized expansion of T-cell clones was also low for some nonresponders. Both blood CD4+ and CD8+ T cells showed clonal growth by week 6 at 0.1 to 3.0 mg/kg.

A word on this clone: Its cognate antigen is unknown.

The table came from immunoSEQ multiplex PCR; TCRdb's copy has only in-frame clones and leaves some out. The sample shows 65,000 to 90,000 clones, 75% to 95% of them seen only once. V trimming: 4 bases; J trimming: 6 bases; junction bases outside the gene matches: 10. CDR3 length: 15 residues. CDR1 is LNHDA and CDR2 is SQIVND in the germline V gene (reference sequence). Sequencing was performed on CD4+ or CD8+ T cells sorted from blood, taken in a trial of the OX40 agonist ivuxolimab. The chain recombines TRBV19 with TRBJ2-3, with 7 bases fitting TRBD1. The clonotype originates from an adult with an advanced solid tumor such as melanoma, head and neck, liver or kidney cancer. The CDR3: CASSTIQGLWDTQYF. CDR3 nucleotides: TGTGCCAGTAGTACAATACAGGGGTTATGGGATACGCAGTATTTT.